The 16 T cell receptor beta chains in this list originate from one sample, sequenced in a study of type 1 and type 2 diabetes patients. The PCR template was genomic DNA. Amplification of the beta chain CDR3 used 30 forward and 13 reverse multiplex primers. TCRdb processed the multiplex PCR reads anew with MiXCR; each CDR3 protein has one entry. The table lists fewer than 300,000 distinct CDR3 sequences, approximately 50% of them singletons. The specimen was peripheral blood mononuclear cells (PBMCs). These receptors all stem from a man between 18 and 35 years old with type 2 diabetes.

The genes are TRBV6-1 and TRBJ1-1, with D maybe TRBD1 (6 bases). The CDR3 covers 14 residues. Germline V gene lookup returns CDR1 MNHNS and CDR2 SASEGT. Deletions cut 1 base from V and 5 bases from J, with 11 bases between. The CDR3 nucleotides read TGTGCCAGCAGTGAAGGGGACACGAATACTGAAGCTTTCTTT. This gives the protein CASSEGDTNTEAFF.

The chain recombines TRBV2 with TRBJ1-1, with D possibly matching TRBD1 (6 bases). CDR1 is SNHLY, CDR2 FYNNEI, per germline. V shed 3 bases and J shed 4 bases, with 12 bases lying between them. The CDR3 is 14 amino acids. CDR3 sequence: CASSDGGGGTEAFF. The CDR3 region has the DNA TGTGCCAGCAGTGATGGGGGGGGCGGCACTGAAGCTTTCTTT.

This clonotype was observed a handful of times. The chain joins TRBV10-3 to TRBJ2-7, with 12 bases identical to TRBD1. CDR1 and CDR2 from the germline V gene are ENHRY and SYGVKD. V shed 4 bases, J shed 5 bases, and the junction held 6 bases outside the gene matches. The CDR3 has 15 amino acids. CDR3 bases: TGTGCCATCAGTGGGGACAGGGGGCTTGGGGACGAGCAGTACTTC. Translated, it gives CAISGDRGLGDEQYF.

The rearrangement links TRBV7-4 to TRBJ1-6; 8 nucleotides line up with TRBD1. CDR1 and CDR2 from the germline V gene are SGHVT and SQSDAQ. J was trimmed by 7 bases and V by 5 bases; bases with no gene match: 7. The CDR3 runs to 15 residues. Written as DNA, the CDR3 is TGTGCCAGCAGCGTTGCAGGGGGCAGGAATTCACCCCTCCACTTT. Amino acid sequence: CASSVAGGRNSPLHF.

V is TRBV9 and J is TRBJ2-1; possibly TRBD1 or TRBD2 for D (5 bases each). V shed 3 bases and J shed 8 bases, with 12 bases lying between them. This CDR3 comprises 13 residues. CDR1 SGDLS and CDR2 YYNGEE come from the germline V gene. The CDR3 sequence: CASSAGTRYEQFF. In DNA, the CDR3 is TGTGCCAGCAGCGCCGGGACGAGGTATGAGCAGTTCTTC.

The V and J genes are TRBV6-5 and TRBJ2-7; D not certain. Germline V gives CDR1 MNHEY, CDR2 SVGAGI. The V end lost 6 bases, the J end lost 3 bases, and 15 bases lay between the germline ends. The CDR3 is made up of 14 amino acids. DNA of the CDR3: TGTGCCAGCAGAGACGTATCCTCTTACTACGAGCAGTACTTC. Protein sequence: CASRDVSSYYEQYF.

This clonotype has a handful of counts. The V gene is TRBV24-1, the J gene TRBJ1-2; 8 nucleotides agree with TRBD1. Germline V gene lookup returns CDR1 KGHDR and CDR2 SFDVKD. This CDR3 has 15 amino acids. Trimming cost V 5 bases and J 1 base; bases outside gene matches: 5. CDR3 DNA sequence: TGTGCCACCAGTGCCCCGACAGGGGATAACTATGGCTACACCTTC. Translating it yields CATSAPTGDNYGYTF.

This clonotype was recorded many times. V gene TRBV7-2 combines with J gene TRBJ2-2, with no clear D. There are 14 residues in the CDR3. Trimming stripped 1 base from V and 6 bases from J, with 9 bases between. The germline V gene encodes CDR1 SGHTA and CDR2 FQGNSA. DNA of the CDR3: TGTGCCAGCAGCTTAGATACCGGTCCCGGGGAGCTGTTTTTT. It codes for CASSLDTGPGELFF.

The chain is built from TRBV9 and TRBJ2-7; 7 bases match TRBD1. Germline CDR1 SGDLS, CDR2 YYNGEE. Unmatched junction bases numbered 5, after V lost 0 bases and J lost 2 bases. The CDR3 spans 15 residues. The chain's CDR3 is CASSVGQGSTYEQYF. CDR3 DNA: TGTGCCAGCAGCGTAGGACAGGGAAGCACCTACGAGCAGTACTTC.

The V and J genes are TRBV4-3 and TRBJ1-6; D is unresolved. Germline CDR1 and CDR2: LGHNA and YSLEER. This CDR3 region has 13 residues. Trimming shortened V by 0 bases and J by 13 bases, and 10 bases separated the two germline ends. This CDR3 reads CASSQEVPSPLHF. CDR3 sequence (DNA): TGCGCCAGCAGCCAAGAGGTTCCCTCTCCCCTCCACTTT.

This chain uses TRBV7-2 with TRBJ2-3; tentative D call: TRBD2 (6 bases). The V gene lost 1 base and the J gene lost 6 bases, with 11 bases spanning the gap. Germline values: CDR1 SGHTA, CDR2 FQGNSA. This CDR3 is built from 14 residues. The CDR3, as DNA: TGTGCCAGCAGCTTAGATGGACTATCGGATACGCAGTATTTT. It translates to CASSLDGLSDTQYF. Using reference TRBV7-2 and TRBJ2-3 for the parts outside the CDR3, the full variable domain is GAGVSQSPSNKVTEKGKDVELRCDPISGHTALYWYRQSLGQGLEFLIYFQGNSAPDKSGLPSDRFSAERTGGSVSTLTIQRTQQEDSAVYLCASSLDGLSDTQYFGPGTRLTVL.

This clonotype was recorded many times. V and J are TRBV7-8 and TRBJ2-5; D is perhaps TRBD2 (5 bases). This CDR3 is 15 amino acids long. Germline CDR1 reads SGHVS; CDR2 reads FQNEAQ. Trimming cost V 5 bases and J 5 bases, with 18 bases left between them. CDR3 DNA: TGTGCCAGCAGCCCGAGAACCCGGGGAAGCGAGACCCAGTACTTC. It codes for CASSPRTRGSETQYF.

V and J are TRBV7-3 and TRBJ2-3; 13 nucleotides agree with TRBD2. This CDR3 contains 17 residues. Germline V gene lookup returns CDR1 SGHTA and CDR2 FQGTGA. V shed 6 bases and J 6 bases; nucleotides not matched to a gene: 12. CDR3 amino acids: CASSEVRLAGGADTQYF. CDR3 DNA: TGTGCCAGCAGTGAAGTGCGACTAGCGGGAGGAGCTGATACGCAGTATTTT.

To note about this clonotype: This may be a read error: a much more frequent sequence differs by one nucleotide. This rearrangement joins TRBV20-1 to TRBJ2-7; 7 positions agree with TRBD1. V gave up 2 bases and J gave up 3 bases; unmatched junction bases: 1. The germline CDR1 and CDR2 sequences are DFQATT and SNEGSKA (reference sequence). This CDR3 contains 12 residues. The CDR3 coding sequence is TGCAGTGCTAGACAGGGGGTCTACGAGCAGTACTTC. Amino acid sequence: CSARQGVYEQYF.

A remark on this clonotype: A junction boundary mismatches the germline segment, possibly from a read error. V gene TRBV7-2 combines with J gene TRBJ2-7; the D gene could be TRBD1 or TRBD2 (5 bases each). The CDR3 length is 14 residues. Germline V CDR1 and CDR2: SGHTA, FQGNSA. The chain's CDR3 is CASSVAPGPREQYF. CDR3 in DNA: TGTGCCAGCAGCGTAGCCCCGGGGCCCAGAGAGCAGTACTTC.

The chain couples TRBV7-2 to TRBJ2-1; 10 positions match TRBD1. This CDR3 has 15 amino acids. Germline lookup yields CDR1 SGHTA and CDR2 FQGNSA. Trimming took 6 bases from V and 6 from J; bases not matched to a gene: 8. CDR3 sequence: CASSTTGTGVNEQFF. CDR3 DNA sequence: TGTGCCAGCAGTACAACGGGGACAGGGGTCAATGAGCAGTTCTTC.